The 5 T cell receptor beta chains reported below all come from one sample, sequenced in a study of technical replicates of blood from four donors. Clones were read by immunoSEQ multiplex PCR, and TCRdb kept only the in-frame ones, dropping some. The sample holds around 95,000 clones; around 96% are singletons and the top ten take approximately 0.24%. The sample was T cells isolated from PBMCs. The receptors originated from a human donor in good health.

J is TRBJ2-3 and V is TRBV7-6; TRBD2 agrees at 9 bases. Germline CDR1 is SGHVS and CDR2 is FNYEAQ. This CDR3 is 16 amino acids long. J was trimmed by 4 bases and V by 3 bases; bases with no gene match: 8. The CDR3 protein is CASSFRVAGVSDTQYF. As DNA, the CDR3 is TGTGCCAGCAGCTTCAGAGTAGCGGGAGTGTCAGATACGCAGTATTTT.

The chain recombines TRBV6-4 with TRBJ2-1; the match to TRBD2 covers 10 bases. Trimming took 6 bases from V and 10 from J; bases not matched to a gene: 6. The CDR3 extends over 13 amino acids. In germline, CDR1 is MRHNA, CDR2 SNTAGT. As DNA, the CDR3 is TGTGCCAGCAGACAGCGGGGGGGCCACGAGCAGTTCTTC. This translates into CASRQRGGHEQFF.

The chain links TRBV11-2 to TRBJ2-3; possible D gene TRBD2, 5 bases. This CDR3 region has 15 residues. Germline V gives CDR1 SGHAT, CDR2 FQNNGV. V lost 3 bases to trimming and J lost 3 bases, with 13 bases between them. CDR3 amino acids: CASSLAWERTDTQYF. As DNA, the CDR3 is TGTGCCAGCAGCTTGGCGTGGGAGCGTACAGATACGCAGTATTTT.

The chain employs TRBV2 and TRBJ1-2; D gene unclear. The germline gives CDR1 SNHLY, CDR2 FYNNEI. This CDR3 contains 13 residues. V lost 3 bases and J lost 5, with 10 bases in between. The CDR3 protein is CASSDTEFYGYTF. In DNA form, the CDR3 reads TGTGCCAGCAGTGATACAGAGTTTTATGGCTACACCTTC. Looking up the rest from reference TRBV2 and TRBJ1-2 gives the full variable domain: EPEVTQTPSHQVTQMGQEVILRCVPISNHLYFYWYRQILGQKVEFLVSFYNNEISEKSEIFDDQFSVERPDGSNFTLKIRSTKLEDSAMYFCASSDTEFYGYTFGSGTRLTVV.

This chain uses TRBV11-2 with TRBJ2-2, with 10 nucleotides matching TRBD2. J gave up 5 bases and V 1 base, and 7 bases lay outside the gene matches. Germline V CDR1 and CDR2: SGHAT, FQNNGV. This CDR3 spans 17 amino acids. This CDR3 is CASSLGVAGGRTGELFF. CDR3 nucleotide sequence: TGTGCCAGCAGCTTAGGCGTAGCGGGGGGCCGGACCGGGGAGCTGTTTTTT.